This passage covers 27 T cell receptor beta chains from one sample sequenced in a study of blood T cell repertoires in COVID-19. This table comes from immunoSEQ multiplex PCR, and its TCRdb copy is limited to in-frame clones, with some not included. Here the sample spans about 200,000 clones, about 88% being singletons. Sequencing was performed on peripheral blood. Source of these receptors: a man aged 18-30 years with active or convalescent COVID-19.

This clone was detected only a few times. J is TRBJ2-6 and V is TRBV5-6; D gene ambiguous. The CDR3 sequence is 17 residues long. The germline V and J ends were trimmed by 0 bases and 3 bases, with 13 bases remaining between them. Germline CDR1 reads SGHDT; CDR2 reads YYEEEE. In DNA form, the CDR3 reads TGTGCCAGCAGCTTGGCACAGTCGGTTTATGGGGCCAACGTCCTGACTTTC. It encodes CASSLAQSVYGANVLTF. The whole variable domain, filled in from reference TRBV5-6 and TRBJ2-6, reads DAGVTQSPTHLIKTRGQQVTLRCSPKSGHDTVSWYQQALGQGPQFIFQYYEEEERQRGNFPDRFSGHQFPNYSSELNVNALLLGDSALYLCASSLAQSVYGANVLTFGAGSRLTVL.

The chain uses TRBV11-2 and TRBJ1-3, with a tentative D call TRBD1 (6 bases). The V gene's germline CDR1 is SGHAT and CDR2 FQNNGV. The CDR3 runs 16 residues. Trimming pared 1 base from V and 5 bases from J, leaving 15 bases between. Written as DNA, the CDR3 is TGTGCCAGCAGCTTAGGGATCGGGCAGGGGAGAAACACCATATATTTT. It is translated as CASSLGIGQGRNTIYF.

The chain has TRBV9 and TRBJ1-1; D gene ambiguous. The CDR3 has 13 amino acids. V shed 3 bases and J shed 0 bases, with 6 bases lying between them. From germline, CDR1 is SGDLS and CDR2 YYNGEE. CDR3 protein: CASSAGLNTEAFF. For the CDR3, the DNA is TGTGCCAGCAGCGCGGGTTTGAACACTGAAGCTTTCTTT.

The rearrangement uses TRBV5-1 and TRBJ2-2; a weak D match, TRBD1 (5 bases). The CDR3 length is 16 residues. The germline V gene has CDR1 SGHRS and CDR2 YFSETQ. The ends were cut back, 2 bases at V and 1 base at J, with 12 bases in the middle. The CDR3, as DNA: TGCGCCAGCAGCTTTCAGGGAACCATGAACACCGGGGAGCTGTTTTTT. Protein product: CASSFQGTMNTGELFF. The full variable domain, with the rest looked up from reference TRBV5-1 and TRBJ2-2, is KAGVTQTPRYLIKTRGQQVTLSCSPISGHRSVSWYQQTPGQGLQFLFEYFSETQRNKGNFPGRFSGRQFSNSRSEMNVSTLELGDSALYLCASSFQGTMNTGELFFGEGSRLTVL.

CDR3 sequence (DNA): TGTGCCAGCAGTCCCTGGGTCTTAACGGGGGGCTTAAGATACGAGCAGTACTTC. It codes for CASSPWVLTGGLRYEQYF. The chain employs TRBV28 and TRBJ2-7, with D possibly TRBD2 on 7 matching bases. The CDR3 spans 18 residues. Trimming removed 5 bases from V and 4 bases from J, with 27 bases in between. The V gene's germline CDR1 is MDHEN and CDR2 SYDVKM.

The V call is TRBV5-1, the J call TRBJ2-7; 7 nucleotides align to TRBD1. V was pared by 3 bases and J by 6 bases, with 3 bases of the junction left unmatched. The germline V gene has CDR1 SGHRS and CDR2 YFSETQ. The CDR3 is 12 residues long. The CDR3 reads CASSSTGVEQYF. In DNA form, the CDR3 reads TGCGCCAGCAGCTCTACAGGGGTCGAGCAGTACTTC.

This chain connects TRBV30 to TRBJ2-3, with D maybe TRBD2 (7 bases). V shed 0 bases and J shed 3 bases, with 13 bases lying between them. The CDR3 sequence is 15 residues long. The germline V gene encodes CDR1 GTSNPN and CDR2 SVGIG (reference sequence). The CDR3: CAWSVPGGPTDTQYF. For the CDR3, the DNA is TGTGCCTGGAGTGTACCCGGGGGGCCGACAGATACGCAGTATTTT.

The chain has TRBV30 and TRBJ1-5, with D tentatively TRBD1 (5 bases). The CDR3 sequence is 13 residues long. Germline CDR1 reads GTSNPN; CDR2 reads SVGIG (reference sequence). V lost 7 bases and J 3 bases, leaving 13 bases between the germline ends. This CDR3 reads CASNGGDNQPQHF. The CDR3 bases are TGTGCCTCGAACGGGGGAGACAATCAGCCCCAGCATTTT.

This clone was detected only a few times. The chain employs TRBV9 and TRBJ2-3, with D possibly TRBD1 on 6 matching bases. V was shortened by 3 bases and J by 6 bases, with 20 bases between the two germline ends. The CDR3 consists of 16 residues. From germline, CDR1 is SGDLS and CDR2 YYNGEE. The CDR3 sequence is CASSAMTGQLGDTQYF. CDR3 DNA: TGTGCCAGCAGCGCGATGACAGGCCAGTTGGGGGATACGCAGTATTTT.

The V gene is TRBV5-8, the J gene TRBJ2-2, with 8 bases matching TRBD2. From germline, CDR1 is SGHTS and CDR2 YDEGEE. Trimming took 3 bases from V and 6 from J; bases not matched to a gene: 10. This CDR3 is 16 amino acids long. DNA for the CDR3: TGTGCCAGCAGCTCCGGACTAGCACCCTTGGCCGGGGAGCTGTTTTTT. It codes for CASSSGLAPLAGELFF.

The chain uses TRBV6-5 and TRBJ1-1; 7 positions agree with TRBD1. Germline V gene sequence: CDR1 MNHEY, CDR2 SVGAGI. With 7 bases clipped from V and 10 bases from J, the junction kept 12 bases outside the gene matches. The CDR3 runs to 13 residues. The CDR3 here is CASTRTGDAGAFF. CDR3 nucleotide sequence: TGTGCCAGCACCAGAACAGGGGACGCGGGAGCTTTCTTT.

The rearrangement joins TRBV3-1 (or the pseudogene TRBV3-2) to TRBJ1-2, with TRBD1 identical over 9 bases. With 4 bases clipped from V and 4 bases from J, the junction kept 7 bases outside the gene matches. The CDR3 contains 15 residues. CDR1 is LGHDT and CDR2 is YNNKEL in the germline V gene (reference sequence). The CDR3 bases are TGTGCCAGCAGCCCTCGACAGGGGGGTCGCTATGGCTACACCTTC. Its translation is CASSPRQGGRYGYTF.

The chain combines TRBV5-1 with TRBJ1-3; D ambiguous. The CDR3 is 14 amino acids. Trimming took 4 bases from V and 1 from J, leaving 9 bases between them. CDR1 is SGHRS and CDR2 is YFSETQ in the germline V gene. In DNA, the CDR3 is TGCGCCAGCAGCGATCGGGGTTCTGGAAACACCATATATTTT. This codes for CASSDRGSGNTIYF.

The chain joins TRBV4-2 to TRBJ2-7, with 9 nucleotides matching TRBD1. V dropped 3 bases and J dropped 4; count of bases not matched to a gene: 10. Germline V gene lookup returns CDR1 LGHNA and CDR2 YNFKEQ. The CDR3 loop spans 16 amino acids. CDR3 loop: CASSQSTGTGRYEQYF. The CDR3 DNA is TGTGCCAGCAGCCAGAGTACCGGGACAGGGCGATACGAGCAGTACTTC.

The chain couples TRBV3-1 (or the pseudogene TRBV3-2) to TRBJ1-1; TRBD1 matches at 9 bases. The CDR3 covers 14 residues. V lost 6 bases to trimming and J lost 1 base; unmatched junction nucleotides: 3. Per germline, CDR1 LGHDT and CDR2 YNNKEL (reference sequence). The CDR3 loop is CASRDRGPNTEAFF. Here the CDR3 DNA reads TGTGCCAGCAGGGACAGGGGTCCGAACACTGAAGCTTTCTTT.

This clone was seen once. V is TRBV10-2 and J is TRBJ1-4; 10 positions agree with TRBD1. The germline CDR1 and CDR2 sequences are WSHSY and SAAADI. V lost 6 bases to trimming and J lost 7 bases; unmatched junction nucleotides: 5. The CDR3 has 14 residues. The CDR3 nucleotides read TGCGCCAGCAGCGGGACAGGGGCAGGTGAAAAACTGTTTTTT. Encoded protein: CASSGTGAGEKLFF.

V and J are TRBV27 and TRBJ1-2, with D possibly being TRBD1 (6 bases). Germline V gene data show CDR1 as MNHEY and CDR2 as SMNVEV (reference sequence). Trimming shortened V by 3 bases and J by 3 bases, and 8 bases separated the two germline ends. CDR3 length: 13 amino acids. The CDR3 region has the DNA TGTGCCAGCAGTTTTAGGGGGTACTATGGCTACACCTTC. Translated: CASSFRGYYGYTF.

This chain uses TRBV4-2 with TRBJ2-5; TRBD2 matches at 13 bases. The CDR3 extends over 17 amino acids. Germline assignment: CDR1 LGHNA and CDR2 YNFKEQ. With V trimmed by 1 base and J by 3 bases, 5 bases remained unmatched. In nucleotides, the CDR3 is TGTGCCAGCAGCCAAGCCGGGACTAGCGGGGTGGAAGAGACCCAGTACTTC. Its protein is CASSQAGTSGVEETQYF.

This rearrangement joins TRBV4-1 to TRBJ2-3; D remains ambiguous. V was trimmed by 1 base and J by 0 bases, leaving 11 bases between them. The CDR3 is 16 amino acids. Germline CDR1 MGHRA, CDR2 YSYEKL. The CDR3 reads CASSQVSSMSTDTQYF. The CDR3 region has the DNA TGCGCCAGCAGCCAAGTTTCTTCTATGAGCACAGATACGCAGTATTTT.

This chain uses TRBV3-1 (or the pseudogene TRBV3-2) with TRBJ1-1; 7 nucleotides agree with TRBD1. V trimming: 0 bases; J trimming: 3 bases; junction bases outside the gene matches: 7. The germline V gene has CDR1 LGHDT and CDR2 YNNKEL (reference sequence). This CDR3 has 16 amino acids. CDR3 region: CASSQENRGGHTEAFF. In nucleotides, the CDR3 is TGTGCCAGCAGCCAAGAAAACAGGGGAGGTCACACTGAAGCTTTCTTT.

The chain combines TRBV25-1 with TRBJ2-2, with D possibly matching TRBD2 (5 bases). This CDR3 is 16 amino acids long. With 3 bases removed from V and 4 bases from J, the gap between germline ends came to 15 bases. From germline, CDR1 is MGHDK and CDR2 SYGVNS. CDR3 in amino acids: CASSDRPRTGTGELFF. Here the CDR3 DNA reads TGTGCCAGCAGTGACCGCCCAAGGACTGGCACCGGGGAGCTGTTTTTT.

The genes are TRBV27 and TRBJ2-7; 7 bases fit TRBD1. Germline V gene data show CDR1 as MNHEY and CDR2 as SMNVEV (reference sequence). The V gene end was trimmed by 6 bases and the J gene end by 4 bases; junction bases not matched to a gene: 9. CDR3 length equals 14 residues. The CDR3 DNA follows: TGTGCCAGCAGCCGGGACAGCTCTTTGTACGAGCAGTACTTC. It specifies CASSRDSSLYEQYF.

V usage is TRBV18 and J usage is TRBJ1-2; 9 bases are shared with TRBD1. The CDR3 is made up of 16 amino acids. J gave up 2 bases and V 2 bases, and 6 bases lay outside the gene matches. Germline V gene data show CDR1 as KGHSH and CDR2 as LQKENI. The CDR3, as DNA: TGTGCCAGCTCACCAACATCCACAGGGGGCAACTATGGCTACACCTTC. Translation: CASSPTSTGGNYGYTF.

This chain joins TRBV9 and TRBJ1-4; D uncertain. Germline CDR1 reads SGDLS; CDR2 reads YYNGEE. V lost 4 bases and J lost 5, with 12 bases in between. The CDR3 is 14 amino acids. In DNA, the CDR3 is TGTGCCAGCAGCCCAGACAATCAGAATGAAAAACTGTTTTTT. Amino acids: CASSPDNQNEKLFF.

There are a few counts of this clone. This rearrangement joins TRBV7-8 to TRBJ2-7; D not certain. Trimming took 1 base from V and 4 from J, leaving 14 bases between them. CDR3 size: 15 residues. Germline assignment: CDR1 SGHVS and CDR2 FQNEAQ. The CDR3 sequence is CASSLGLDQLYEQYF. In nucleotides, the CDR3 is TGTGCCAGCAGCTTAGGACTCGACCAACTTTACGAGCAGTACTTC.

This clone was counted a single time. The chain combines TRBV7-9 with TRBJ1-3, with 8 bases lining up with TRBD1. Germline assignment: CDR1 SEHNR and CDR2 FQNEAQ (reference sequence). J gave up 5 bases and V 3 bases, and 3 bases lay outside the gene matches. The CDR3 has 14 residues. CDR3 amino acids: CASSLGQARNTIYF. Here the CDR3 DNA reads TGTGCCAGCAGCTTGGGACAGGCGAGAAACACCATATATTTT.

The V and J genes are TRBV6-5 and TRBJ2-7; a weak D match, TRBD2 (5 bases). CDR3 length: 11 amino acids. V was shortened by 7 bases and J by 4 bases, with 8 bases between the two germline ends. The germline CDR1 and CDR2 sequences are MNHEY and SVGAGI. This CDR3 reads CASKRDYEQYF. The CDR3 region has the DNA TGTGCCAGCAAGAGGGATTACGAGCAGTACTTC.